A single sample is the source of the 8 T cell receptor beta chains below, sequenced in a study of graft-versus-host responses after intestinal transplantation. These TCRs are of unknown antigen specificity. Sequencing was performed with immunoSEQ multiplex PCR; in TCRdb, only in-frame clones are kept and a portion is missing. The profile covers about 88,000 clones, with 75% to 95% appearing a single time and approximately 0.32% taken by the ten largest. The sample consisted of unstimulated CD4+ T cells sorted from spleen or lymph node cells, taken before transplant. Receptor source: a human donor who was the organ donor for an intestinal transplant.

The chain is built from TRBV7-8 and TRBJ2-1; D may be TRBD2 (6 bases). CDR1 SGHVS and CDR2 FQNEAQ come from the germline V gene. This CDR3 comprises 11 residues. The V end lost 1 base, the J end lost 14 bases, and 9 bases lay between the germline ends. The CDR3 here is CASSLGGKEFF. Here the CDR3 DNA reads TGTGCCAGCAGCTTAGGCGGGAAAGAGTTCTTC.

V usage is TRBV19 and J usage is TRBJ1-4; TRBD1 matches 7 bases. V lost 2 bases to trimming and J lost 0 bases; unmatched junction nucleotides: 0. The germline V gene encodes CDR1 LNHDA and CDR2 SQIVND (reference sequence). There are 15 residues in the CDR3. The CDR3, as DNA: TGTGCCAGTAGTATACAGGGGGCAACTAATGAAAAACTGTTTTTT. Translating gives CASSIQGATNEKLFF.

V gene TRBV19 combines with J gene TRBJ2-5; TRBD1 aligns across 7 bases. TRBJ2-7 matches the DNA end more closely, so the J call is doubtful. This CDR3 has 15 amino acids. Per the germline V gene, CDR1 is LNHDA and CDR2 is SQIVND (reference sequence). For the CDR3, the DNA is TGTGCCAGTAGTATCGAACAGGGGAGCATTTACGAGCAGTACTTC. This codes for CASSIEQGSIYEQYF.

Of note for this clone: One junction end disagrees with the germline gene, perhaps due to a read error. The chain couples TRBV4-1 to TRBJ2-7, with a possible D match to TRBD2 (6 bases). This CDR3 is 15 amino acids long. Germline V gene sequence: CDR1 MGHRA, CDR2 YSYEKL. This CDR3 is CASSPHKRAFYEQYF. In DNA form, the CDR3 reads TGTGCCAGCAGCCCCCATAAGCGGGCGTTCTACGAGCAGTACTTC.

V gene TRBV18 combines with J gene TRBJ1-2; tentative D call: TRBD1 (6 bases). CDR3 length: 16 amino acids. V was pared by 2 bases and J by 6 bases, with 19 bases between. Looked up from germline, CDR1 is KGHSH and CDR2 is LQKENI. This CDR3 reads CASSPDVGHGGHGYTF. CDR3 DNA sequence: TGTGCCAGCTCACCAGACGTGGGACACGGAGGCCATGGCTACACCTTC.

CDR3 sequence reads: CASSKFPYRVGNQPQHF. The CDR3 bases are TGTGCCAGCAGCAAATTCCCCTACAGGGTCGGCAATCAGCCCCAGCATTTT. The chain combines TRBV21-1 with TRBJ1-5; TRBD1, the D gene given by the table, was not confirmed from the DNA. TRBV21-1 corresponds to a pseudogene. The CDR3 consists of 17 residues.

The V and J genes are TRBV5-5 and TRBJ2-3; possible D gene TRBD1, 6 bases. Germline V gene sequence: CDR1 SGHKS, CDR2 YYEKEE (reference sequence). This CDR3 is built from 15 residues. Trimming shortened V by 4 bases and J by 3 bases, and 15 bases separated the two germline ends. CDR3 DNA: TGTGCCAGCAGCCCGTGGACAGTAAGAACAGATACGCAGTATTTT. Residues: CASSPWTVRTDTQYF.

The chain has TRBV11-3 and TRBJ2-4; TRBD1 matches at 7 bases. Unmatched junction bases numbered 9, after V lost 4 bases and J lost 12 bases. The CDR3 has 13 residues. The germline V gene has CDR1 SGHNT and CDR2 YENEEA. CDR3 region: CASSSTGSTGQYF. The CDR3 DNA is TGTGCCAGCAGCTCGACAGGGTCAACGGGTCAGTACTTC.